The 8 T cell receptor beta chains below all came from one sample that was sequenced in a study of blood T cell repertoires in COVID-19. Sequencing was performed with immunoSEQ multiplex PCR; in TCRdb, only in-frame clones are kept and a portion is missing. The profile covers over 200,000 clones, with over 70% appearing a single time and under 4.5% taken by the ten largest. Sequenced: PBMCs or T cells enriched from blood (not recorded which). These receptors all stem from a woman in her twenties or thirties who had been exposed to COVID-19.

This clone has just a few counts. V usage is TRBV18 and J usage is TRBJ1-2; TRBD1 is a possible D gene (5 bases). Germline-derived CDR1 and CDR2 are KGHSH and LQKENI. This CDR3 contains 13 residues. Trimming left V 3 bases short and J 4 bases short, with 9 bases between. The CDR3 protein is CASSPEGSYGYTF. The CDR3 DNA sequence: TGTGCCAGCTCACCGGAGGGGTCCTATGGCTACACCTTC.

This chain links TRBV27 with TRBJ2-7, with 8 positions matching TRBD1. This CDR3 is 12 amino acids long. The germline gives CDR1 MNHEY, CDR2 SMNVEV (reference sequence). The J segment lost 1 base and the V segment lost 10 bases, leaving 3 bases of the junction unmatched. CDR3 sequence (DNA): TGTGCCACCCGGACAGGGTCCTACGAGCAGTACTTC. This encodes CATRTGSYEQYF.

The V call is TRBV12-5, the J call TRBJ2-7; 8 bases map to TRBD2. From germline, CDR1 is LGHNT and CDR2 FRNRAP. The CDR3 contains 16 residues. Trimming took 0 bases from V and 7 from J; bases not matched to a gene: 11. The chain's CDR3 is CASGLVLGLAGEEQYF. In nucleotides, the CDR3 is TGTGCTAGTGGTTTGGTACTCGGTCTAGCGGGCGAGGAGCAGTACTTC.

The chain carries TRBV29-1 and TRBJ2-1, with a possible D match to TRBD2 (5 bases). Germline CDR1 and CDR2: SQVTM and ANQGSEA. V was pared by 4 bases and J by 0 bases, with 10 bases between. The CDR3 consists of 14 residues. The CDR3: CSVAGISSYNEQFF. The DNA of the CDR3 is TGCAGCGTTGCCGGGATAAGCTCCTACAATGAGCAGTTCTTC.

The chain joins TRBV3-1 (or the pseudogene TRBV3-2) to TRBJ2-7; 7 nucleotides align to TRBD2. V lost 0 bases and J lost 3; bases outside the gene matches: 5. This CDR3 has 15 residues. Germline V lookup: CDR1 LGHDT, CDR2 YNNKEL (reference sequence). The CDR3 sequence is CASSQDATGGYEQYF. The CDR3 nucleotides are TGTGCCAGCAGCCAAGATGCGACGGGAGGCTACGAGCAGTACTTC.

The V and J genes are TRBV7-9 and TRBJ2-3, with 10 bases that match TRBD2. There are 18 residues in the CDR3. Germline lookup yields CDR1 SEHNR and CDR2 FQNEAQ (reference sequence). J gave up 2 bases and V 0 bases, and 8 bases lay outside the gene matches. CDR3 sequence (DNA): TGTGCCAGCAGCTTAGCGCCAACTAGCGGGACCTACACAGATACGCAGTATTTT. Its protein product is CASSLAPTSGTYTDTQYF.

V and J are TRBV30 and TRBJ1-1; 8 bases align to TRBD1. The ends lost 4 bases at V and 9 bases at J; junction bases unmatched: 7. Per germline, CDR1 GTSNPN and CDR2 SVGIG (reference sequence). CDR3 length: 12 residues. The CDR3 loop is CAWIPRTGKAFF. CDR3 nucleotide sequence: TGTGCCTGGATTCCCCGGACAGGGAAAGCTTTCTTT. The whole variable domain, filled in from reference TRBV30 and TRBJ1-1, reads SQTIHQWPATLVQPVGSPLSLECTVEGTSNPNLYWYRQAAGRGLQLLFYSVGIGQISSEVPQNLSASRPQDRQFILSSKKLLLSDSGFYLCAWIPRTGKAFFGQGTRLTVV.

The chain combines TRBV11-3 with TRBJ2-3, with a tentative D call TRBD2 (5 bases). CDR1 SGHNT and CDR2 YENEEA come from the germline V gene. CDR3 length equals 13 residues. The V end was cut by 5 bases, the J end by 4 bases, with 10 bases between. The CDR3 sequence: CASSIPGSDTQYF. CDR3 nucleotide sequence: TGTGCCAGCAGCATTCCGGGGTCAGATACGCAGTATTTT. Full variable domain (missing parts from reference TRBV11-3 and TRBJ2-3): EAGVVQSPRYKIIEKKQPVAFWCNPISGHNTLYWYLQNLGQGPELLIRYENEEAVDDSQLPKDRFSAERLKGVDSTLKIQPAELGDSAVYLCASSIPGSDTQYFGPGTRLTVL.